The next 13 T cell receptor beta chains were all read from a single sample in a study of blood T cell repertoires in COVID-19. The data were produced by immunoSEQ multiplex PCR, yet TCRdb's version contains in-frame clones alone and is incomplete. The sample yields some 490,000 clones, roughly nine tenths seen once. The sample consisted of PBMCs or T cells enriched from blood (not recorded which). These receptors were collected from a woman between 55 and 75 years old who had recovered from COVID-19.

This rearrangement joins TRBV6-5 to TRBJ2-1, with 8 bases lining up with TRBD2. The CDR3 totals 15 residues. The V gene end was trimmed by 5 bases and the J gene end by 6 bases; junction bases not matched to a gene: 9. Germline lookup yields CDR1 MNHEY and CDR2 SVGAGI. CDR3 sequence (DNA): TGTGCCAGCAGTCCTGGGCGGGGGGCCCCCAATGAGCAGTTCTTC. It yields the protein CASSPGRGAPNEQFF.

The chain links TRBV5-5 to TRBJ1-5, with 7 bases identical to TRBD1. V was clipped by 4 bases and J by 0 bases; unmatched bases: 10. Germline V CDR1 and CDR2: SGHKS, YYEKEE (reference sequence). CDR3 length equals 17 residues. The CDR3: CASSPEATGYSNQPQHF. CDR3 in DNA: TGTGCCAGCAGCCCGGAAGCGACAGGGTATAGCAATCAGCCCCAGCATTTT.

The chain links TRBV5-1 to TRBJ2-3; no clear D. The length of the CDR3 is 15 residues. The germline V gene encodes CDR1 SGHRS and CDR2 YFSETQ. With 5 bases removed from V and 1 base from J, the gap between germline ends came to 14 bases. This CDR3 reads CASRVESRGTDTQYF. Here the CDR3 DNA reads TGCGCCAGCAGGGTGGAGTCCCGAGGCACAGATACGCAGTATTTT.

The table lists this clone with a few counts. The rearrangement links TRBV12-5 to TRBJ2-3, with 15 bases aligning to TRBD2. The CDR3 extends over 15 amino acids. V shed 5 bases and J 6 bases; nucleotides not matched to a gene: 3. CDR1 is LGHNT, CDR2 FRNRAP, per germline. The CDR3 sequence: CASGRTSGGVDTQYF. The CDR3 nucleotides are TGTGCTAGTGGTCGGACTAGCGGGGGGGTTGATACGCAGTATTTT.

This clone was observed a handful of times. This same CDR3 is encoded by further DNA sequences in the sample. This chain uses TRBV3-1 (or the pseudogene TRBV3-2) with TRBJ1-2; weak D call: TRBD1 (6 bases). V shed 0 bases and J shed 8 bases, with 10 bases lying between them. The CDR3 contains 13 residues. Germline V gene data show CDR1 as LGHDT and CDR2 as YNNKEL (reference sequence). The CDR3 loop is CASSQEGARGYTF. CDR3 nucleotide sequence: TGTGCCAGCAGCCAAGAGGGGGCGCGAGGCTACACCTTC.

The chain links TRBV6-1 to TRBJ1-1; D might be TRBD1 (5 bases). This CDR3 comprises 16 residues. The germline V gene encodes CDR1 MNHNS and CDR2 SASEGT. Trimming shortened V by 2 bases and J by 0 bases, and 13 bases separated the two germline ends. The chain's CDR3 is CASSEYGGLMNTEAFF. The CDR3 coding sequence is TGTGCCAGCAGTGAATACGGGGGTCTCATGAACACTGAAGCTTTCTTT.

Notes on this clone: The sample has other DNA sequences that encode this CDR3 too. This CDR3 is CASSLRTGGYNEQFF. Here the CDR3 DNA reads TGTGCCAGCAGTTTAAGGACAGGGGGTTACAATGAGCAGTTCTTC. The chain carries TRBV27 and TRBJ2-1; 10 bases are shared with TRBD1. The CDR3 spans 15 residues. The germline V gene encodes CDR1 MNHEY and CDR2 SMNVEV (reference sequence). Trimming took 2 bases from V and 4 from J; bases not matched to a gene: 2.

The gene calls are TRBV19 and TRBJ1-1; D not certain. The V gene lost 7 bases and the J gene lost 7 bases, with 16 bases spanning the gap. Germline lookup yields CDR1 LNHDA and CDR2 SQIVND (reference sequence). This CDR3 has 13 residues. The CDR3: CASKPRSLFEAFF. As DNA, the CDR3 is TGTGCCAGTAAGCCCCGCTCTCTCTTTGAAGCTTTCTTT. The full variable domain, rest sourced from reference TRBV19 and TRBJ1-1, is DGGITQSPKYLFRKEGQNVTLSCEQNLNHDAMYWYRQDPGQGLRLIYYSQIVNDFQKGDIAEGYSVSREKKESFPLTVTSAQKNPTAFYLCASKPRSLFEAFFGQGTRLTVV.

This clone was picked up a small number of times. V gene TRBV2 combines with J gene TRBJ1-6, with D hard to call. Germline assignment: CDR1 SNHLY and CDR2 FYNNEI. This CDR3 comprises 14 residues. V was pared by 6 bases and J by 10 bases, with 16 bases between. The CDR3 here is CASRRDLGSSPLHF. In DNA form, the CDR3 reads TGTGCCAGCAGACGAGACTTGGGGAGCTCACCCCTCCACTTT.

The genes are TRBV5-6 and TRBJ2-3; TRBD2 is a possible D gene (7 bases). Trimming pared 6 bases from V and 6 bases from J, leaving 20 bases between. Germline CDR1 reads SGHDT; CDR2 reads YYEEEE. CDR3 size: 15 residues. The CDR3 sequence is CASTAGGQLGDTQYF. DNA for the CDR3: TGTGCCAGCACCGCCGGGGGGCAGCTAGGCGATACGCAGTATTTT.

The genes are TRBV6-1 and TRBJ2-2, with 7 positions matching TRBD1. Germline-derived CDR1 and CDR2 are MNHNS and SASEGT. J lost 7 bases, V lost 3 bases, and 5 bases had no gene match. This CDR3 has 14 residues. The DNA for the CDR3 is TGTGCCAGCAGTGATGAGGGGGCGGGCGGGGAGCTGTTTTTT. Translating it yields CASSDEGAGGELFF.

The chain carries TRBV24-1 and TRBJ1-2; 10 bases are a match to TRBD1. The V gene's germline CDR1 is KGHDR and CDR2 SFDVKD. CDR3 length equals 13 residues. Trimming took 7 bases from V and 3 from J; bases not matched to a gene: 1. The CDR3: CATRGTGDYGYTF. The CDR3 DNA follows: TGTGCCACCAGGGGGACAGGGGACTATGGCTACACCTTC.

The rearrangement uses TRBV18 and TRBJ2-7, with TRBD1 as a possible D gene (6 bases). Germline lookup yields CDR1 KGHSH and CDR2 LQKENI. The CDR3 runs to 13 residues. The ends were cut back, 6 bases at V and 1 base at J, with 10 bases in the middle. The DNA for the CDR3 is TGTGCCAGCTCCTCGACAGGTTCCTACGAGCAGTACGTC. It yields the protein CASSSTGSYEQYV.